The 11 T cell receptor beta chains given below trace back to one sample, sequenced in a study of blood T cell repertoires in COVID-19. Clones were sequenced by immunoSEQ multiplex PCR, and TCRdb holds only the in-frame ones, with some missing. The sample includes around 100,000 clones, around 84% of them seen just once. The sample consisted of peripheral blood. The receptors derive from a man aged 60 to 75 with acute or convalescent COVID-19.

V usage is TRBV19 and J usage is TRBJ1-5; 9 bases align to TRBD1. The CDR3 has 16 amino acids. Trimming took 6 bases from V and 4 from J; bases not matched to a gene: 10. CDR1 is LNHDA, CDR2 SQIVND, per germline (reference sequence). The CDR3 sequence is CASSAYPQGANQPQHF. The CDR3 bases are TGTGCCAGTAGCGCATACCCACAGGGGGCAAATCAGCCCCAGCATTTT.

J is TRBJ2-1 and V is TRBV30; 13 positions agree with TRBD2. V was pared by 2 bases and J by 7 bases, with 8 bases of the junction left unmatched. The germline gives CDR1 GTSNPN, CDR2 SVGIG (reference sequence). This CDR3 region has 16 residues. The DNA for the CDR3 is TGTGCCTGGAGTACCCGATTGGGACTAGCGGGAAATGAGCAGTTCTTC. Residues: CAWSTRLGLAGNEQFF.

J is TRBJ2-2 and V is TRBV27; D is unresolved. V was clipped by 1 base and J by 0 bases, with 9 bases between them. The CDR3 has 16 amino acids. Germline CDR1 is MNHEY and CDR2 is SMNVEV (reference sequence). CDR3 coding DNA: TGTGCCAGCAGTTTATACAGCCTCGCGAACACCGGGGAGCTGTTTTTT. This translates into CASSLYSLANTGELFF.

This clone has just a few counts. The chain employs TRBV18 and TRBJ1-5; perhaps TRBD1 as D (5 bases). The germline V gene encodes CDR1 KGHSH and CDR2 LQKENI. This CDR3 has 16 residues. The V end lost 3 bases, the J end lost 0 bases, and 12 bases lay between the germline ends. The CDR3 is CASSPRTSYSNQPQHF. Here the CDR3 DNA reads TGTGCCAGCTCACCTAGGACAAGTTATAGCAATCAGCCCCAGCATTTT.

The genes are TRBV29-1 and TRBJ1-1; a possible D gene is TRBD1 (6 bases). The ends were cut back, 7 bases at V and 7 bases at J, with 10 bases in the middle. The CDR3 runs 10 residues. Germline CDR1 SQVTM, CDR2 ANQGSEA. The DNA for the CDR3 is TGCAGCGCAGGGACACTTGAAGCTTTCTTT. Amino acid sequence: CSAGTLEAFF.

This clone came up once. The same CDR3 arises from other DNA sequences in this sample as well. This chain uses TRBV6-5 with TRBJ1-2; D gene ambiguous. Trimming took off 3 bases at V and 2 bases at J, with 7 bases between the two ends. The CDR3 is 13 amino acids. Germline values: CDR1 MNHEY, CDR2 SVGAGI. CDR3 in DNA: TGTGCCAGCAGTTATGGACTGAACTATGGCTACACCTTC. It codes for CASSYGLNYGYTF.

The chain couples TRBV5-4 to TRBJ2-4; TRBD1 matches at 8 bases. The CDR3 has 15 amino acids. CDR1 is SGHNT, CDR2 YYREEE, per germline (reference sequence). Trimming took 6 bases from V and 3 from J; bases not matched to a gene: 8. The CDR3 DNA reads as TGTGCCAGCAACCCAGGGGGCGTTGGCAAAAACATTCAGTACTTC. Amino acid sequence: CASNPGGVGKNIQYF.

The V gene is TRBV6-5, the J gene TRBJ1-2; TRBD1 aligns across 10 bases. In germline, CDR1 is MNHEY, CDR2 SVGAGI. The trim removed 5 bases at V and 4 bases at J, leaving 1 base unmatched. The length of the CDR3 is 13 residues. Here the CDR3 DNA reads TGTGCCAGCAGTCGACAGGGGGCCTATGGCTACACCTTC. Its translation is CASSRQGAYGYTF.

This sequence joins TRBV15 and TRBJ1-6; D gene unclear. Germline lookup yields CDR1 LNHNV and CDR2 YYDKDF (reference sequence). With 0 bases removed from V and 5 bases from J, the gap between germline ends came to 5 bases. This CDR3 has 14 residues. For the CDR3, the DNA is TGTGCCACCAGCAGAGACGGTAATAATTCACCCCTCCACTTT. Its protein product is CATSRDGNNSPLHF.

The rearrangement links TRBV4-1 to TRBJ2-1; 12 positions agree with TRBD2. V dropped 6 bases and J dropped 7; count of bases not matched to a gene: 10. The CDR3 is 16 residues long. In germline, CDR1 is MGHRA, CDR2 YSYEKL. The CDR3 spells CASRPRLAGVRNEQFF. The CDR3 DNA reads as TGCGCCAGCAGACCCCGACTAGCGGGAGTTAGGAATGAGCAGTTCTTC.

The V and J genes are TRBV14 and TRBJ1-1, with D possibly TRBD1 on 5 matching bases. Germline CDR1 is SGHDN and CDR2 is FVKESK. V was shortened by 3 bases and J by 4 bases, with 18 bases between the two germline ends. This CDR3 spans 16 amino acids. The CDR3 region has the DNA TGTGCCAGCAGCCAGGGACCTCAGGGACTTGGCACTGAAGCTTTCTTT. Translated: CASSQGPQGLGTEAFF.